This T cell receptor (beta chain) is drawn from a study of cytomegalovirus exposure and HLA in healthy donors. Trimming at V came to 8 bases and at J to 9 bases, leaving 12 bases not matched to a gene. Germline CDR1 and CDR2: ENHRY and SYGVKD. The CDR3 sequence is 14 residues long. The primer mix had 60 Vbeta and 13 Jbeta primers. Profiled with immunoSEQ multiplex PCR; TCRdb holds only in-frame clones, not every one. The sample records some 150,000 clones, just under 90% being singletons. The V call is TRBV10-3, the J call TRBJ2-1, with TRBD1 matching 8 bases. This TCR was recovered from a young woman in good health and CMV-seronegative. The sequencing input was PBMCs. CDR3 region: CAIGGTGPRGEQFF. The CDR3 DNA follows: TGTGCCATCGGGGGGACAGGCCCAAGGGGTGAGCAGTTCTTC.